This TCR beta chain was sequenced in a study of blood T cell repertoires in COVID-19. Sequencing used immunoSEQ multiplex PCR; TCRdb keeps in-frame clones, though not all of them. The sample contains roughly 200,000 clones, roughly four fifths of which appear only once. V shed 4 bases, J shed 0 bases, and the junction held 2 bases outside the gene matches. CDR1 is SNHLY, CDR2 FYNNEI, per germline. CDR3 size: 15 residues. The clonotype comes from a human donor in a cohort sampled during active COVID-19. J is TRBJ1-5 and V is TRBV2, with 8 bases that match TRBD1. The sample was peripheral blood. The CDR3 nucleotides read TGTGCCAGCAGTGGGACAGGGAGTAGCAATCAGCCCCAGCATTTT. Its protein is CASSGTGSSNQPQHF.